This T cell receptor delta chain stems from a study of γδ T cells in repeated Plasmodium falciparum infection. On the study more broadly: Donors had four controlled P. falciparum NF54 infections over about 640 days.

Looked up from germline, CDR1 is TSWWSYY and CDR2 is QGS. The CDR3 has 21 residues. Gammadelta T cells were flow-sorted from PBMC into Vgamma9/Vdelta2+ and Vdelta2-negative populations for bulk analysis. TCRdb reran clone calling via CATT on the multiplex PCR reads. The sample has some 100,000 delta-chain clones, roughly 1.4% seen once. Note on this clone: A single base separates this from a much larger clone, so it may be a read error. The same CDR3 can be traced to other DNA sequences in this sample.

J is TRDJ1 and V is TRDV1; TRDD3 matches 8 bases. Material for sequencing was gamma-delta T cells from blood. This clonotype was obtained from a pool of human donors (malaria-infected and uninfected, not separated). In nucleotides, the CDR3 is TGTGCTCTCGGGGATACTCGTAGTTTCTCCATACTCCTACCTTACACCGATAAACTCATCTTT. It encodes CALGDTRSFSILLPYTDKLIF.